This T cell receptor beta chain was documented in a study of cytomegalovirus exposure and HLA in healthy donors. Overall study: The 500 to 750 first-cohort repertoires and the 100 to 150 validation repertoires shared the same platform, a later analysis reported. The study, taken as a whole, reports: TCR sequences were mostly rare, though some public TCRs occurred in many donors. TCR clusters originating in the first cohort tended to co-occur in the 120 validation repertoires, according to a later analysis.

This table comes from immunoSEQ multiplex PCR, and its TCRdb copy is limited to in-frame clones, with some not included. This table has roughly 280,000 clones, 65% to 90% appearing once. Remarks on this clone: As yet, its antigen is unknown.

The TCR originated in a woman under 30 in good health and CMV-seronegative. Sequenced sample: PBMCs.

The CDR3 DNA is TGCGCCAGTAAAAAGGGGGACGAGGGAAGCAATCAGCCCCAGCATTTT. It translates to CASKKGDEGSNQPQHF. The genes are TRBV5-1 and TRBJ1-5; D is possibly TRBD1 (6 bases). The V gene lost 8 bases and the J gene lost 1 base, with 19 bases spanning the gap. Germline V gene sequence: CDR1 SGHRS, CDR2 YFSETQ. This CDR3 contains 16 residues.